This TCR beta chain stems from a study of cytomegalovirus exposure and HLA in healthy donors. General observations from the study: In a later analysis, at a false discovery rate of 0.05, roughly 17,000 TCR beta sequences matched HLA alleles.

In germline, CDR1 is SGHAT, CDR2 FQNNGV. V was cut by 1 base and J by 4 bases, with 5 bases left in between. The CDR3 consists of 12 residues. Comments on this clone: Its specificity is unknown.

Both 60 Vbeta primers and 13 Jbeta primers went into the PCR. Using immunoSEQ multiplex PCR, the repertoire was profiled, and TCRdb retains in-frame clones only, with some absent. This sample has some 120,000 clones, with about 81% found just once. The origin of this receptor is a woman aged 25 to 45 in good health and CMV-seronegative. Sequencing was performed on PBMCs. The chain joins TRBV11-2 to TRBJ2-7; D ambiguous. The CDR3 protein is CASSLAVYEQYF. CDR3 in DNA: TGTGCCAGCAGCTTAGCGGTGTACGAGCAGTACTTC.